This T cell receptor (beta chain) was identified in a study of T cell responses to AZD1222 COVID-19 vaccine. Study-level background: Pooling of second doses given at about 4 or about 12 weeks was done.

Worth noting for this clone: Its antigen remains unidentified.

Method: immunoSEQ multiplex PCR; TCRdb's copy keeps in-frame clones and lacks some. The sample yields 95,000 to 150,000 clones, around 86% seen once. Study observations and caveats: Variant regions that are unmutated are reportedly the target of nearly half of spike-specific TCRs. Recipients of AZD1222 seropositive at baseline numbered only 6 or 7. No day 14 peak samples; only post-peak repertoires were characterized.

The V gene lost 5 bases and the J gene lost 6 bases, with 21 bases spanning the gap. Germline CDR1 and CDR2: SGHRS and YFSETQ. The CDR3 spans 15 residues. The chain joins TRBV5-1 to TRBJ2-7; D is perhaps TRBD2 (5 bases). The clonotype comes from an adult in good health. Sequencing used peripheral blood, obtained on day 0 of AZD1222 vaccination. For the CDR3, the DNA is TGCGCCAGCAGTGCGGTGGGAGCCCTGGCGGTCGAGCAGTACTTC. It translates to CASSAVGALAVEQYF. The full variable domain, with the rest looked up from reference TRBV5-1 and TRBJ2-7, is KAGVTQTPRYLIKTRGQQVTLSCSPISGHRSVSWYQQTPGQGLQFLFEYFSETQRNKGNFPGRFSGRQFSNSRSEMNVSTLELGDSALYLCASSAVGALAVEQYFGPGTRLTVT.